This TCR beta chain derives from a study of T cells in localized non-small cell lung cancer. Points on this clone: Its target is unknown.

Generated by immunoSEQ multiplex PCR, the TCRdb table keeps only in-frame clones and is missing some. The data show about 57,000 clones, roughly nine tenths seen once. The CDR3 sequence is 15 residues long. V dropped 1 base and J dropped 5 bases, with 13 bases sitting between them. The V gene's germline CDR1 is MRHNA and CDR2 SNTAGT. Whole-study results and caveats: Sequencing, confined to only one tumor region, leaves heterogeneity possible. Tumor trailed uninvolved adjacent lung in T cell clonality, which peaked there. Higher adjacent-lung clonality was associated with shorter survival.

The chain has TRBV6-4 and TRBJ2-3; D remains ambiguous. The sequencing here drew on peripheral blood, taken before any cancer treatment. This clonotype originated in a man between 40 and 75 years old with stage I lung adenocarcinoma. CDR3: CASSDWGRAEDTQYF. The DNA of the CDR3 is TGTGCCAGCAGTGACTGGGGAAGGGCCGAAGATACGCAGTATTTT.